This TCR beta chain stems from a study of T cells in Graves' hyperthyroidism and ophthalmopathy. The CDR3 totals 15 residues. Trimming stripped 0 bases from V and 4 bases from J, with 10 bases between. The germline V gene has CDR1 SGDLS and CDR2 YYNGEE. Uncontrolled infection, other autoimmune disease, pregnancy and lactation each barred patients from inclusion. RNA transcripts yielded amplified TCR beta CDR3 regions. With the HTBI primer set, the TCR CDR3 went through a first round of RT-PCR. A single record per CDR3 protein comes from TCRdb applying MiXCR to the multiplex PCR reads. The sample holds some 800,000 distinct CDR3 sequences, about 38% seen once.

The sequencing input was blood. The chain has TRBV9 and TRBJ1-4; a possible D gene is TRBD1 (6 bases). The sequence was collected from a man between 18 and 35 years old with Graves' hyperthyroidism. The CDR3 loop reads CASSVGGGDNEKLFF. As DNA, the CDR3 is TGTGCCAGCAGCGTAGGAGGGGGGGATAATGAAAAACTGTTTTTT.